This T cell receptor beta chain was captured by sequencing in a study of shared clonotypes between healthy human individuals. Study results and caveats: Only blood samples were collected, and tissue repertoires likely differ. Donor scarcity curtailed the genetic and exposure-history diversity represented herein. Non-shared clonotypes were found to have lower generation probabilities than the clonotypes that were shared by all four of the sorted-subset donors.

Running of the assay took place at deep level. Repertoires were generated with immunoSEQ multiplex PCR, while TCRdb's copy carries only in-frame clones and drops some. Of about 600,000 clones listed, 95% to 96% are singletons. The germline V and J ends were trimmed by 2 bases and 6 bases, with 7 bases remaining between them. Germline CDR1 and CDR2: PRHDT and FYEKMQ (reference sequence). This CDR3 has 13 residues. Naive CD8 cells lacked CD45RO, underwent positive selection for CCR7 and left out terminally differentiated effector memory CD45RA+ cells. This clone was picked up one time. Its cognate antigen is unknown.

This TCR came from a woman aged 25 to 39 in good health. The chain combines TRBV13 with TRBJ2-2; unclear D gene. The sample consisted of naive CD8+ T cells sorted from blood. CDR3 loop: CASSLSAAGELFF. CDR3 DNA: TGTGCCAGCAGCTTATCTGCGGCCGGGGAGCTGTTTTTT.